Included here is one TCR beta chain sequence, with context. The sample belongs to a study of T-cell reconstitution after alpha-beta-depleted transplantation in children. TCRbeta library construction was performed incorporating unique molecular identifiers. Each CDR3 protein gets one entry after TCRdb re-called the PCR reads with MiXCR. Found here are about 76,000 distinct CDR3 sequences, 13% to 15% of them singletons; the top ten hold about 30%. V lost 4 bases and J lost 3, with 16 bases in between. CDR1 is KGHDR and CDR2 is SFDVKD in the germline V gene. The CDR3 is 16 residues long. The J gene is TRBJ2-3, the V gene TRBV24-1; possible D gene TRBD2, 5 bases. The sample here was PBMCs, mostly from graft donor cells, taken 180 days after TCRalphabeta/CD19-depleted stem cell transplant. The TCR was taken from a male patient under 10 years old who had a stem cell transplant for acute lymphoblastic leukemia, so the T cells may come from the graft donor. The CDR3 sequence: CATSDILGIGTDTQYF. The CDR3 DNA sequence: TGTGCCACCAGTGACATACTAGGGATTGGAACAGATACGCAGTATTTT.